This TCR beta chain was recorded in a study of cytomegalovirus exposure and HLA in healthy donors. Findings and caveats of the study: Trimming of TCR beta V- and J-genes showed a link, identified in a later analysis, to a missense DCLRE1C variant. A later analysis reported that several of the most significant clusters appeared to be linked to common viral pathogens, among them Epstein-Barr virus.

Both 60 Vbeta primers and 13 Jbeta primers went into the PCR. Clones were sequenced by immunoSEQ multiplex PCR, and TCRdb holds only the in-frame ones, with some missing. The sample holds approximately 300,000 clones, approximately 84% seen once. This CDR3 is 21 amino acids long. The germline V gene has CDR1 SGDLS and CDR2 YYNGEE. After removal of 0 bases from V and 4 bases from J, the junction contained 21 bases not matched to a gene. Points on this clone: Its target is not known.

The source of this sequence is a middle-aged woman in good health and CMV-seropositive. The sequencing sample was made of PBMCs. The chain recombines TRBV9 with TRBJ2-7; 11 bases agree with TRBD2. Here the CDR3 reads CASSVGALRGTSGHQGYEQYF. For the CDR3, the DNA is TGTGCCAGCAGCGTAGGAGCACTCAGAGGGACTAGCGGTCACCAAGGGTACGAGCAGTACTTC.